The next 16 T cell receptor beta chains were all read from a single sample in a study of blood T cell repertoires in COVID-19. Assay: immunoSEQ multiplex PCR; the TCRdb copy retains only in-frame clones and omits some. Of roughly 250,000 clones listed, 65% to 85% are singletons. The source material was peripheral blood. The receptor set was obtained from a woman aged 40 to 50 with active or convalescent COVID-19.

The rearrangement joins TRBV18 to TRBJ1-1, with D unresolved. V was pared by 1 base and J by 5 bases, with 20 bases between. The length of the CDR3 is 17 residues. Looked up from germline, CDR1 is KGHSH and CDR2 is LQKENI. Here the CDR3 reads CASSPLRTYSRTTEAFF. The CDR3, as DNA: TGTGCCAGCTCACCACTCCGGACTTACTCCCGAACGACTGAAGCTTTCTTT.

The chain uses TRBV10-3 and TRBJ2-2; 8 bases align to TRBD2. The CDR3 sequence is 15 residues long. Per the germline V gene, CDR1 is ENHRY and CDR2 is SYGVKD. V lost 5 bases, J lost 2 bases, and 4 bases stayed unmatched. CDR3 sequence reads: CAISKLAENTGELFF. The CDR3 region has the DNA TGTGCCATCAGTAAACTAGCGGAAAACACCGGGGAGCTGTTTTTT.

This clone appeared a single time. This sequence joins TRBV5-4 and TRBJ1-2; 7 bases line up with TRBD1. CDR1 SGHNT and CDR2 YYREEE come from the germline V gene (reference sequence). There are 14 residues in the CDR3. Trimming cost V 5 bases and J 3 bases; bases outside gene matches: 7. CDR3: CASSLTGDHYGYTF. The CDR3 DNA sequence: TGTGCCAGCAGTTTAACAGGGGATCACTATGGCTACACCTTC. Using reference TRBV5-4 and TRBJ1-2 for the parts outside the CDR3, the full variable domain is ETGVTQSPTHLIKTRGQQVTLRCSSQSGHNTVSWYQQALGQGPQFIFQYYREEENGRGNFPPRFSGLQFPNYSSELNVNALELDDSALYLCASSLTGDHYGYTFGSGTRLTVV.

The chain has TRBV6-1 and TRBJ1-6; D call uncertain. CDR1 is MNHNS, CDR2 SASEGT, per germline. The CDR3 totals 12 residues. V was cut by 3 bases and J by 9 bases, with 6 bases left in between. CDR3 sequence: CASSDPLSPLHF. DNA of the CDR3: TGTGCCAGCAGTGACCCTCTTTCACCCCTCCACTTT.

This clone came up once. The rearrangement uses TRBV28 and TRBJ2-6; 12 nucleotides line up with TRBD1. The CDR3 sequence is 18 residues long. The V gene end was trimmed by 5 bases and the J gene end by 2 bases; junction bases not matched to a gene: 7. CDR1 is MDHEN and CDR2 is SYDVKM in the germline V gene. The CDR3 region is CASSNRDRGRTGANVLTF. CDR3 coding DNA: TGTGCCAGCAGTAACCGGGACAGGGGGCGAACTGGGGCCAACGTCCTGACTTTC.

Comment on this clone: The sample carries other DNA sequences with the same CDR3. This chain connects TRBV27 to TRBJ1-1, with unresolved D. V gave up 3 bases and J gave up 4 bases, with 9 bases separating them. Germline V gives CDR1 MNHEY, CDR2 SMNVEV (reference sequence). This CDR3 contains 13 residues. CDR3 sequence: CASSFSGGTEAFF. The CDR3 DNA reads as TGTGCCAGCAGTTTTAGCGGTGGCACTGAAGCTTTCTTT.

The chain links TRBV30 to TRBJ1-1, with a tentative D call TRBD1 (6 bases). Germline values: CDR1 GTSNPN, CDR2 SVGIG (reference sequence). CDR3 length: 13 amino acids. Trimming cost V 5 bases and J 1 base, with 11 bases left between them. CDR3 bases: TGTGCCTGGGCGGACAGACAGAACACTGAAGCTTTCTTT. This gives the protein CAWADRQNTEAFF.

The chain is built from TRBV14 and TRBJ1-5, with D possibly TRBD1 on 6 matching bases. In germline, CDR1 is SGHDN, CDR2 FVKESK. V lost 4 bases, J lost 6 bases, and 13 bases lay in between. The CDR3 length is 14 residues. The CDR3 bases are TGTGCCAGCAGCCTACGGACAGTTAGTCAGCCCCAGCATTTT. Translating gives CASSLRTVSQPQHF.

The rearrangement links TRBV5-1 to TRBJ1-4, with a tentative D call TRBD1 (5 bases). Trimming cost V 5 bases and J 5 bases, with 16 bases left between them. CDR1 is SGHRS and CDR2 is YFSETQ in the germline V gene. The CDR3 length is 15 residues. The DNA of the CDR3 is TGCGCCAGCAGTTCTGACAGCCGGATGAATGAAAAACTGTTTTTT. Translated: CASSSDSRMNEKLFF.

The V gene is TRBV5-1, the J gene TRBJ1-2; 8 positions agree with TRBD1. V trimming: 2 bases; J trimming: 5 bases; junction bases outside the gene matches: 8. The CDR3 has 15 amino acids. Per germline, CDR1 SGHRS and CDR2 YFSETQ. The CDR3 region is CASSFTTGGVYGYTF. The CDR3 bases are TGCGCCAGCAGCTTTACAACAGGGGGTGTTTATGGCTACACCTTC.

The chain couples TRBV5-1 to TRBJ2-2; a weak D match, TRBD2 (6 bases). This CDR3 region has 15 residues. The V and J ends lost 0 bases and 7 bases respectively, with 13 bases between them. Germline CDR1 is SGHRS and CDR2 is YFSETQ. CDR3 residues: CASSLGLVSSGELFF. Here the CDR3 DNA reads TGCGCCAGCAGCTTGGGACTAGTTTCGAGCGGGGAGCTGTTTTTT.

The chain couples TRBV9 to TRBJ2-3, with TRBD2 identical over 7 bases. Per germline, CDR1 SGDLS and CDR2 YYNGEE. The CDR3 consists of 16 residues. Trimming removed 0 bases from V and 2 bases from J; junction bases left unmatched: 6. The CDR3 sequence is CASSVEQLADTDTQYF. In nucleotides, the CDR3 is TGTGCCAGCAGCGTAGAGCAGCTAGCGGACACAGATACGCAGTATTTT.

J is TRBJ2-2 and V is TRBV19; D is unclear. The germline gives CDR1 LNHDA, CDR2 SQIVND (reference sequence). The length of the CDR3 is 13 residues. V gave up 4 bases and J gave up 10 bases, with 13 bases separating them. The CDR3, as DNA: TGTGCCAGTAGTACGTCTAGAAGCGAGGAGCTGTTTTTT. The encoded protein is CASSTSRSEELFF.

The V gene is TRBV14, the J gene TRBJ2-4; the D gene is possibly TRBD1 (5 bases). The CDR3 loop spans 19 amino acids. CDR1 is SGHDN and CDR2 is FVKESK in the germline V gene. V lost 0 bases and J lost 4, with 22 bases in between. CDR3 bases: TGTGCCAGCAGCCAAGATTTTAAGAGTGTGGTCAGGGATAAAAACATTCAGTACTTC. It specifies CASSQDFKSVVRDKNIQYF.

The rearrangement links TRBV27 to TRBJ2-2, with 12 bases fitting TRBD2. Trimming removed 8 bases from V and 2 bases from J; junction bases left unmatched: 6. The CDR3 is 16 residues long. Germline-derived CDR1 and CDR2 are MNHEY and SMNVEV (reference sequence). In DNA, the CDR3 is TGTGCCAGCCGTATGACTAGCGGGGGTAACACCGGGGAGCTGTTTTTT. Its translation: CASRMTSGGNTGELFF.

The genes are TRBV5-1 and TRBJ1-4; 9 bases map to TRBD1. The V gene's germline CDR1 is SGHRS and CDR2 YFSETQ. There are 13 residues in the CDR3. Trimming at V came to 2 bases and at J to 8 bases, leaving 1 base not matched to a gene. CDR3 protein: CASSLQGAEKLFF. CDR3 sequence (DNA): TGCGCCAGCAGCTTACAGGGGGCCGAAAAACTGTTTTTT.